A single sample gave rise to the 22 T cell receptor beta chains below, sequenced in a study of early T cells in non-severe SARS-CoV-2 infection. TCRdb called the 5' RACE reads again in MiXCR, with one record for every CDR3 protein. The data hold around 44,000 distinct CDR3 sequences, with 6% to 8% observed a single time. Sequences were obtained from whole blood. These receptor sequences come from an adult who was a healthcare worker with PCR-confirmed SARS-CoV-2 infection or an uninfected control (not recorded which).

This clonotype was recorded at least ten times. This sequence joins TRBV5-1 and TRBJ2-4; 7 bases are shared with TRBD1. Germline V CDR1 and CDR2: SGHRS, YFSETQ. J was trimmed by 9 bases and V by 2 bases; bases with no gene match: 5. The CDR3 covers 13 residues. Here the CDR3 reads CASSLYRGGIQYF. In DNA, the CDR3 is TGCGCCAGCAGCTTATACAGGGGCGGCATTCAGTACTTC.

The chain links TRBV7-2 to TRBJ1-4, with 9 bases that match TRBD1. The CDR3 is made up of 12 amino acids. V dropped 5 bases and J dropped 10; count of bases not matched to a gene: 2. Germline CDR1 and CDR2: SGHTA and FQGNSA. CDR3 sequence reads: CASSQTGGKLFF. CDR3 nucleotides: TGTGCCAGCAGCCAGACAGGGGGAAAACTGTTTTTT. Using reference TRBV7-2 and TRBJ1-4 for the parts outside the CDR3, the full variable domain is GAGVSQSPSNKVTEKGKDVELRCDPISGHTALYWYRQSLGQGLEFLIYFQGNSAPDKSGLPSDRFSAERTGGSVSTLTIQRTQQEDSAVYLCASSQTGGKLFFGSGTQLSVL.

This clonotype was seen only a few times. Here the CDR3 reads CASSLWDRGGEQYF. CDR3 coding DNA: TGTGCCAGCAGTTTATGGGACAGGGGAGGCGAGCAGTACTTC. The chain combines TRBV28 with TRBJ2-7; 9 nucleotides align to TRBD1. The CDR3 is 14 residues long. From germline, CDR1 is MDHEN and CDR2 SYDVKM. The junction had 3 bases not matched to a gene; V was cut back by 0 bases and J by 6 bases.

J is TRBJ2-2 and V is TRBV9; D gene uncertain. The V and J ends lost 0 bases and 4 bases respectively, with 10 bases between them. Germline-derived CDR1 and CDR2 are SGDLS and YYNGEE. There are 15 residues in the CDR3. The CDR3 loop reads CASSVESTTTGELFF. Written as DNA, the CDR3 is TGTGCCAGCAGCGTAGAGTCAACAACCACCGGGGAGCTGTTTTTT.

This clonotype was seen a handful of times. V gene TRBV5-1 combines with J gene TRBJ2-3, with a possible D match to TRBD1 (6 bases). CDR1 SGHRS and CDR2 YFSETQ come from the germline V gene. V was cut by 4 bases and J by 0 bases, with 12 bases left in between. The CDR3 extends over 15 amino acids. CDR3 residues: CASSRTGTSTDTQYF. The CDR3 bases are TGCGCCAGCAGCCGGACCGGGACAAGCACAGATACGCAGTATTTT.

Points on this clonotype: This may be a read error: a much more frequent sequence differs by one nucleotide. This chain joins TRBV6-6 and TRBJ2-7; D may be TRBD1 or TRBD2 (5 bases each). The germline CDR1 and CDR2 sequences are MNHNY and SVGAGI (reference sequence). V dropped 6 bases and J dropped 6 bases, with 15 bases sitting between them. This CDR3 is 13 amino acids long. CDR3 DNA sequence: TGTGCCAGCAGACTCAGGGACCCCTGCGAGCAGTACTTC. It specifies CASRLRDPCEQYF.

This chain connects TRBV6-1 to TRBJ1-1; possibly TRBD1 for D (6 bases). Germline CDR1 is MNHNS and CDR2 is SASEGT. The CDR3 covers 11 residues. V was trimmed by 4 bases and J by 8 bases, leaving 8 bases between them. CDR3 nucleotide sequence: TGTGCCAGCAGTGGTGGACAGGAAGCTTTCTTT. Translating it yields CASSGGQEAFF.

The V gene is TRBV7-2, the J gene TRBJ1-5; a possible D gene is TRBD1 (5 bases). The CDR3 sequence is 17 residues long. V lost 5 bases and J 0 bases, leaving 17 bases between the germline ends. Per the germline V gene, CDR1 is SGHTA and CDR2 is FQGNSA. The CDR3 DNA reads TGTGCCAGCAGCCCTCAGGCGGGACTAAATAGCAATCAGCCCCAGCATTTT. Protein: CASSPQAGLNSNQPQHF.

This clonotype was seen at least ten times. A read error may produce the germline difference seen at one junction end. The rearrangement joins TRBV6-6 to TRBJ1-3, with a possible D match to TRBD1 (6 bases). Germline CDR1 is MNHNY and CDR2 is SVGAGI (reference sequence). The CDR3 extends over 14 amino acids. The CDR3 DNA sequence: TGTGCCAGCACTTACAGGGAAGCTGGAAACACCATATATTTT. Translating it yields CASTYREAGNTIYF.

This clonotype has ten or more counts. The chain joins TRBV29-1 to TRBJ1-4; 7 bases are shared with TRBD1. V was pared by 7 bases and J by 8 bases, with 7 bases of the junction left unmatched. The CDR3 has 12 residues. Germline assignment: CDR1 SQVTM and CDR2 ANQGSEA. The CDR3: CSALTGNEKLFF. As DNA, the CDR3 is TGCAGCGCCCTGACAGGGAACGAAAAACTGTTTTTT.

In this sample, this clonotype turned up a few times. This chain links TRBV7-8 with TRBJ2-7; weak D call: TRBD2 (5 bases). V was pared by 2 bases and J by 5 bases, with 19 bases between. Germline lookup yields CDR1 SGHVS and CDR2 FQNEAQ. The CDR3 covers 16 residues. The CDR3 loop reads CASSLRALLAFNEQYF. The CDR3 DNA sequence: TGTGCCAGCAGCTTAAGAGCGCTCCTAGCATTCAACGAGCAGTACTTC.

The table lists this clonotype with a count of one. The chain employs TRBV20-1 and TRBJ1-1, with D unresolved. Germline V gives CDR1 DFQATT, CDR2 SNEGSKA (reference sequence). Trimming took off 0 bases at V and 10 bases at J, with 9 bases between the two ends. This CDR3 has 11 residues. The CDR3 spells CSARDLTGAFF. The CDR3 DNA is TGCAGTGCTAGAGATCTAACGGGAGCTTTCTTT.

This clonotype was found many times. CDR3 coding DNA: TGTGCCAGCTCTCCGAACAGGGGGGAAGCTTTCTTT. This encodes CASSPNRGEAFF. The chain is built from TRBV18 and TRBJ1-1; 8 nucleotides line up with TRBD1. The CDR3 has 12 amino acids. The V gene's germline CDR1 is KGHSH and CDR2 LQKENI. V gave up 6 bases and J gave up 8 bases; unmatched junction bases: 5.

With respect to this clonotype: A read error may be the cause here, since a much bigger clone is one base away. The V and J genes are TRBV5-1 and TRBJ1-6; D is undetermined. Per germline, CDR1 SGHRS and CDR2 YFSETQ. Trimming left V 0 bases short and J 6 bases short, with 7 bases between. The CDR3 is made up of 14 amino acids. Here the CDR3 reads CASSLVQLNSPLHF. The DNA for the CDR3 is TGCGCCAGCAGCTTGGTACAGCTTAATTCACCCCTCCACTTT.

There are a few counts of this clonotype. For the CDR3, the DNA is TGTGCCAGCAGCTTAAGGGGGCAGATGAACACTGAAGCTTTCTTT. Its protein is CASSLRGQMNTEAFF. The rearrangement joins TRBV7-9 to TRBJ1-1; 7 bases map to TRBD1. CDR1 and CDR2 (germline): SEHNR, FQNEAQ (reference sequence). CDR3 size: 15 residues. Germline trimming cut 2 bases from V and 0 bases from J; bases unmatched to any gene: 3.

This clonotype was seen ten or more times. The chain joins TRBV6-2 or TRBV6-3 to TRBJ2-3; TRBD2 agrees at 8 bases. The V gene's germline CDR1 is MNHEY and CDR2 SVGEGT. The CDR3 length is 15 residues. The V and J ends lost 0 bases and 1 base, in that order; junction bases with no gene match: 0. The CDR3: CASSYSRGGTDTQYF. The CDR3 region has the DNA TGTGCCAGCAGTTACTCGCGGGGGGGCACAGATACGCAGTATTTT.

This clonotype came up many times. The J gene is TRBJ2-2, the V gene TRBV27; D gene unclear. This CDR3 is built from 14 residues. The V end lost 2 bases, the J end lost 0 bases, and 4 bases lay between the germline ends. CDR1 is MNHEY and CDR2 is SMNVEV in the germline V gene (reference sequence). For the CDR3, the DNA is TGTGCCAGCAGTTTAAGTACGAACACCGGGGAGCTGTTTTTT. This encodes CASSLSTNTGELFF.

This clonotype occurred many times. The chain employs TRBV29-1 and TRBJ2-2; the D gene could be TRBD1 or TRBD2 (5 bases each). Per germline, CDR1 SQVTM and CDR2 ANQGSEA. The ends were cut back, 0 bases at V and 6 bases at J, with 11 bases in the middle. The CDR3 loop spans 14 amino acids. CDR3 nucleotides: TGCAGCGTTGAAGACGGCCAGGGAGCCGGGGAGCTGTTTTTT. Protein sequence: CSVEDGQGAGELFF.

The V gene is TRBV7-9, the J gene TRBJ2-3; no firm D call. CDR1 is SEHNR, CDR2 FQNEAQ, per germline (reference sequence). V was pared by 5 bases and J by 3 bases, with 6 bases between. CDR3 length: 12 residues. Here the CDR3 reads CASSPPTDTQYF. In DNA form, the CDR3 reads TGTGCCAGCAGCCCTCCTACAGATACGCAGTATTTT. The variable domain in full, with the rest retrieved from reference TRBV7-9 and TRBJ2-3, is DTGVSQNPRHKITKRGQNVTFRCDPISEHNRLYWYRQTLGQGPEFLTYFQNEAQLEKSRLLSDRFSAERPKGSFSTLEIQRTEQGDSAMYLCASSPPTDTQYFGPGTRLTVL.

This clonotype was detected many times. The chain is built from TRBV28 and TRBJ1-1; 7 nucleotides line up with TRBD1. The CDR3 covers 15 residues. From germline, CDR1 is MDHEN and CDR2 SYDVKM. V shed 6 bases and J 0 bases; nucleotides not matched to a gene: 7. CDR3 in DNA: TGTGCCAGCAGCTCGGGACAGCTCCTGAACACTGAAGCTTTCTTT. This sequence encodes CASSSGQLLNTEAFF.

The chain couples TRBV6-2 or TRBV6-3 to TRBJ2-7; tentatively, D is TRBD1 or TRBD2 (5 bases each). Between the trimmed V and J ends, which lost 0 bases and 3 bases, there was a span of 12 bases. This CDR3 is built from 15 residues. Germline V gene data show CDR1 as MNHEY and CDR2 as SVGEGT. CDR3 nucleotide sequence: TGTGCCAGCAGTTACTCTGCCGGGACGCACTACGAGCAGTACTTC. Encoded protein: CASSYSAGTHYEQYF.

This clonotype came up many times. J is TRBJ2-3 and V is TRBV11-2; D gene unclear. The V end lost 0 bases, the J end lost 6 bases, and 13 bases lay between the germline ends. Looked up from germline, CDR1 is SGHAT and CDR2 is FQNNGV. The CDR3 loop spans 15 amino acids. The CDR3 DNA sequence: TGTGCCAGCAGCTTAGAGAAAACCGCCGTTGATACGCAGTATTTT. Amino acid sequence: CASSLEKTAVDTQYF.